The rows below give T cell receptor beta chains drawn from one sample of a study of technical replicates of blood from a few donors. Clones were read by immunoSEQ multiplex PCR, and TCRdb kept only the in-frame ones, dropping some. Here the sample spans some 77,000 clones, about 96% being singletons. The sample was T cells isolated from PBMCs. The receptors were sampled from a human donor in good health. CDR3s include the opening cysteine and the closing phenylalanine or tryptophan. A D gene is named only where the DNA matches it firmly. Not all rows give a size; the values are once, few, many and, for expanded clones, a class.

clone size,J gene,D gene,V gene,CDR3 protein
once,TRBJ1-2,TRBD1,TRBV4-1,CASSRPGQGCGYTF
.,TRBJ1-1,.,TRBV6-5,CASSSQGNTEAFF
once,TRBJ2-3,TRBD2,TRBV5-1,CASGGLAGIFTDTQYF
.,TRBJ1-5,TRBD1,TRBV5-6,CASSSRDRDGSQPQHF
.,TRBJ1-1,.,TRBV19,CASSIGGLGNTEAFF
.,TRBJ1-1,.,TRBV25-1,CASGLGGDTEAFF
.,TRBJ1-1,.,TRBV25-1,CASSEYREEGTEAFF
.,TRBJ1-4,TRBD1,TRBV11-3,CASSFTQGEKLFF
.,TRBJ1-2,.,TRBV15,CATSNSGSYGYTF
.,TRBJ2-5,.,TRBV2,CASSSRETQYF
.,TRBJ2-3,.,TRBV9,CASSPVGDTQYF
.,TRBJ2-2,.,TRBV7-9,CASSLSQGGTGELFF
.,TRBJ2-2,.,TRBV7-9,CAIPPYTGELFF
.,TRBJ1-1,TRBD1,TRBV2,CASSVRQGGNTEAFF
.,TRBJ2-3,TRBD2,TRBV29-1,CSVIAGVADTQYF
.,TRBJ2-7,.,TRBV4-1,CASSQDTAVFTYEQYF
.,TRBJ1-2,TRBD1,TRBV14,CASSWTGTNYGYTF
.,TRBJ2-4,TRBD2,TRBV6-5,CASRSTSGSNIQYF
.,TRBJ2-7,TRBD2,TRBV28,CASSDPAGGHYEQYF
once,TRBJ2-7,.,TRBV7-2,CASSLAAGYYEQYF
once,TRBJ2-7,.,TRBV7-3,CASSSGDEQYF
.,TRBJ2-2,TRBD1,TRBV28,CASSSRQGTNTGELFF
.,TRBJ1-5,.,TRBV14,CASSQDRVMVQPQHF
.,TRBJ2-7,TRBD2,TRBV27,CASSRQREIYEQYF
once,TRBJ2-2,.,TRBV7-2,CASSLISGELFF